These 15 T cell receptor beta chains came from one sample sequenced in a study of regulatory T cells in long-lasting Graves disease. Indicated time point: newly diagnosed GD, antithyroid drugs for less than 3 months. PBMCs were the source of the RNA used for TCR sequencing. To make TCR beta libraries, researchers used iRepertoire HTBI primers and Arm-PCR of CDR3 regions. Each CDR3 protein is one row after TCRdb ran MiXCR on the multiplex PCR reads. The sample lists a few hundred thousand distinct CDR3 sequences; roughly 17% were seen once. Another study also made use of these data, one on T cells in Graves' hyperthyroidism and ophthalmopathy.

Here the sequenced sample was peripheral blood mononuclear cells (PBMCs), taken at new diagnosis, from a patient treated with antithyroid drugs. The receptors were sampled from a man in his forties or fifties with Graves disease.

This clonotype was found many times. The J gene is TRBJ1-5, the V gene TRBV28; no firm D call. This CDR3 is built from 13 residues. The germline V gene encodes CDR1 MDHEN and CDR2 SYDVKM. The germline V and J ends were trimmed by 3 bases and 10 bases, with 13 bases remaining between them. The DNA for the CDR3 is TGTGCCAGCAGTTTCCTGCTGCAGTATCCCCAGCATTTT. Protein product: CASSFLLQYPQHF.

This clonotype appeared many times. CDR3 coding DNA: TGTGCCAGCAGCTTAGGATGGGGAACTGAAGCTTTCTTT. It translates to CASSLGWGTEAFF. The gene calls are TRBV7-9 and TRBJ1-1; unclear D gene. Between the trimmed V and J ends, which lost 1 base and 5 bases, there was a span of 8 bases. The CDR3 extends over 13 amino acids. CDR1 SEHNR and CDR2 FQNEAQ come from the germline V gene (reference sequence). Looking up the rest from reference TRBV7-9 and TRBJ1-1 gives the full variable domain: DTGVSQNPRHKITKRGQNVTFRCDPISEHNRLYWYRQTLGQGPEFLTYFQNEAQLEKSRLLSDRFSAERPKGSFSTLEIQRTEQGDSAMYLCASSLGWGTEAFFGQGTRLTVV.

Written as DNA, the CDR3 is TGTGCCAGCAGTGGCCAACCGGCTGGCGGGGAGCTGTTTTTT. Its translation is CASSGQPAGGELFF. V and J are TRBV6-1 and TRBJ2-2; the D is unclear. V shed 4 bases and J shed 7 bases, with 13 bases lying between them. Germline-derived CDR1 and CDR2 are MNHNS and SASEGT. This CDR3 is built from 14 residues.

V is TRBV20-1 and J is TRBJ2-3; TRBD1 might be the D (6 bases). Germline V CDR1 and CDR2: DFQATT, SNEGSKA (reference sequence). This CDR3 comprises 15 residues. CDR3 in DNA: TGCAGCGGTTTCCCCGGGACAAGGAGCACAGATACGCAGTATTTT. It yields the protein CSGFPGTRSTDTQYF.

This clonotype came up many times. The genes are TRBV13 and TRBJ2-7; 11 positions agree with TRBD1. With 4 bases clipped from V and 5 bases from J, the junction kept 7 bases outside the gene matches. The CDR3 sequence is 15 residues long. CDR1 is PRHDT, CDR2 FYEKMQ, per germline (reference sequence). CDR3 protein: CASSSRTGGHNEQYF. For the CDR3, the DNA is TGTGCCAGCAGCTCCCGGACAGGGGGCCACAACGAGCAGTACTTC.

This clonotype was recorded at least ten times. The rearrangement uses TRBV18 and TRBJ2-7; 8 nucleotides agree with TRBD1. This CDR3 spans 16 amino acids. V shed 0 bases, J shed 2 bases, and the junction held 6 bases outside the gene matches. Germline CDR1 KGHSH, CDR2 LQKENI. For the CDR3, the DNA is TGTGCCAGCTCACCACCAGGGACAGGATTGCCCTACGAGCAGTACTTC. Encoded protein: CASSPPGTGLPYEQYF.

This chain links TRBV15 with TRBJ1-4; D perhaps matches TRBD1 (5 bases). CDR1 LNHNV and CDR2 YYDKDF come from the germline V gene (reference sequence). V gave up 2 bases and J gave up 8 bases, with 15 bases separating them. This CDR3 has 15 amino acids. The CDR3 DNA sequence: TGTGCCACCAGCAGATATACGGGACTCGAGGAAAAACTGTTTTTT. Its protein product is CATSRYTGLEEKLFF.

As for this clonotype: A read error may explain this, as a much larger clone is one base away. This chain connects TRBV6-2 or TRBV6-3 to TRBJ2-4, with D possibly matching TRBD1 (6 bases). The germline CDR1 and CDR2 sequences are MNHEY and SVGEGT. The CDR3 covers 13 residues. V was pared by 2 bases and J by 13 bases, with 15 bases between. CDR3 region: CASSYNRVNEQYF. CDR3 DNA: TGTGCCAGCAGTTACAACAGGGTTAATGAGCAGTACTTC.

This clonotype was counted between two and nine times. The chain uses TRBV11-2 and TRBJ2-2; 10 positions match TRBD1. Germline CDR1 SGHAT, CDR2 FQNNGV. V shed 1 base, J shed 6 bases, and the junction held 2 bases outside the gene matches. The CDR3 runs 15 residues. CDR3 amino acids: CASSLGQGAAGELFF. In nucleotides, the CDR3 is TGTGCCAGCAGCTTAGGACAGGGGGCTGCCGGGGAGCTGTTTTTT. Based on the CDR3 plus reference TRBV11-2 and TRBJ2-2, the full variable domain is EAGVAQSPRYKIIEKRQSVAFWCNPISGHATLYWYQQILGQGPKLLIQFQNNGVVDDSQLPKDRFSAERLKGVDSTLKIQPAKLEDSAVYLCASSLGQGAAGELFFGEGSRLTVL.

This clonotype showed up just a few times. The chain is built from TRBV29-1 and TRBJ2-1; D may be TRBD1 (6 bases). CDR1 is SQVTM, CDR2 ANQGSEA, per germline. This CDR3 is 13 amino acids long. V was cut by 7 bases and J by 7 bases, with 17 bases left in between. Written as DNA, the CDR3 is TGCAGCGCCGGCAGGACAGCAAGTAATGAGCAGTTCTTC. Its translation is CSAGRTASNEQFF.

The chain couples TRBV20-1 to TRBJ2-7; 9 bases map to TRBD1. CDR3 length: 14 residues. Germline V lookup: CDR1 DFQATT, CDR2 SNEGSKA (reference sequence). Losses at the gene ends were 5 bases for V and 7 bases for J; bases not matched to a gene: 12. CDR3: CSADPGQGPREQYF. CDR3 in DNA: TGCAGTGCTGATCCGGGACAGGGCCCTCGGGAGCAGTACTTC.

In this sample, this clonotype turned up many times. This sequence joins TRBV2 and TRBJ1-5, with a possible D match to TRBD1 (5 bases). V gave up 7 bases and J gave up 3 bases, with 13 bases separating them. The CDR3 loop spans 14 amino acids. The germline V gene encodes CDR1 SNHLY and CDR2 FYNNEI. The CDR3 DNA follows: TGTGCCAGCAACTTTGCAGGGAACAATCAGCCCCAGCATTTT. Translation: CASNFAGNNQPQHF. The full variable domain, in which reference TRBV2 and TRBJ1-5 provide the parts outside the CDR3, is EPEVTQTPSHQVTQMGQEVILRCVPISNHLYFYWYRQILGQKVEFLVSFYNNEISEKSEIFDDQFSVERPDGSNFTLKIRSTKLEDSAMYFCASNFAGNNQPQHFGDGTRLSIL.

This clonotype appeared many times. The chain carries TRBV5-8 and TRBJ2-7; D gene ambiguous. V shed 4 bases and J shed 5 bases, with 13 bases lying between them. This CDR3 has 13 residues. Germline CDR1 and CDR2: SGHTS and YDEGEE. The CDR3 is CASSPDRYDEQYF. For the CDR3, the DNA is TGTGCCAGCAGCCCTGACCGGTACGACGAGCAGTACTTC.

This clonotype has at least ten counts. The chain is built from TRBV15 and TRBJ2-7; D not resolved. V shed 3 bases and J shed 1 base, with 10 bases lying between them. The V gene's germline CDR1 is LNHNV and CDR2 YYDKDF (reference sequence). The CDR3 covers 14 residues. CDR3 coding DNA: TGTGCCACCAGCAGCAACCTGGGGTCCTACGAGCAGTACTTC. Translation gives CATSSNLGSYEQYF.

This sequence joins TRBV28 and TRBJ2-1, with 15 bases lining up with TRBD2. With 3 bases clipped from V and 7 bases from J, the junction kept 13 bases outside the gene matches. Germline V gene data show CDR1 as MDHEN and CDR2 as SYDVKM. CDR3 size: 19 residues. Written as DNA, the CDR3 is TGTGCCAGCAGTTTCTCCCGGACTAGCGGGGGGGCTTATGGGAATGAGCAGTTCTTC. Its translation is CASSFSRTSGGAYGNEQFF.